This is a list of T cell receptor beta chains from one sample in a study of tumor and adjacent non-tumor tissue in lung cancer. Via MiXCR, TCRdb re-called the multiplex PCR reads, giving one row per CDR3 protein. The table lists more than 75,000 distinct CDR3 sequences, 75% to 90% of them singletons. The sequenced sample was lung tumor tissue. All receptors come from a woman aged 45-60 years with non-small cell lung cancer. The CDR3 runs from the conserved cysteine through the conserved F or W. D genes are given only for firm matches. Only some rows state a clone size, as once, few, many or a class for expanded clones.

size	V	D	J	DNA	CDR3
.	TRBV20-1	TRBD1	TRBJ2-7	TGCAGTACCATCGGACAGGTGAAGGAACAGTACTTC	CSTIGQVKEQYF
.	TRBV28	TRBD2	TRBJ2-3	TGTGCCAGTGGACAAGCGGGGACCACTAGCACAGATACGCAGTATTTT	CASGQAGTTSTDTQYF
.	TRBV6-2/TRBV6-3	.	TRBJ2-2	TGTGCCAGCAGTTACCGGTCAAACACCGGTGAGATGTTTTTT	CASSYRSNTGEMFF
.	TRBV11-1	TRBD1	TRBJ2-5	TGTGCCAGTAGCTTTTACAGGGGCCAAGAGACCCAGTATTTC	CASSFYRGQETQYF
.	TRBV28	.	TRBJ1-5	TGTGCCAGCAGTCCCTCTTCCGGGGGAGGCAATCAGCCCCATCATTTT	CASSPSSGGGNQPHHF
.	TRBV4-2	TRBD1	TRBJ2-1	TGTGCCAGCAGCCAACGTGGGACAGCCGGCAGGGTATACAATGAAAAGTTCTTC	CASSQRGTAGRVYNEKFF
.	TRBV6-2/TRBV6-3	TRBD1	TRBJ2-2	TGTGCCAGCAGACAACCGGGACAGGGGGCGTCCGGGGACCTGTTGTTT	CASRQPGQGASGDLLF
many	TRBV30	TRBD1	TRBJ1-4	TGTGCCTGGAGTCGGGACAGGGGTGAAAAACTGTTTTTT	CAWSRDRGEKLFF
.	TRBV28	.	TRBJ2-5	TGTGCCAGCAGTCCGTCCATGACAGGAGAAGAGACCCAGTACTTC	CASSPSMTGEETQYF
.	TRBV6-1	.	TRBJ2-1	TGTGCCAACACTGGGACTCAATACAATGAGCAGTTCTTC	CANTGTQYNEQFF
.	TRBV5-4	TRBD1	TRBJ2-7	TGTGCCAGCATCACCAGACAGGGGTTGGTGTACTTC	CASITRQGLVYF
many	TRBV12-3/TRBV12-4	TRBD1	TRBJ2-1	TGTGCCAGCAGTCCGGGACAGTTCAGTTTAAAGGAGCAGTTCTTC	CASSPGQFSLKEQFF
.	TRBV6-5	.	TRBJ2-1	TGTACCAGCAGTCTAGCGAATGAGCAGTTCTTC	CTSSLANEQFF
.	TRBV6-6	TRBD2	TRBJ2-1	TGTGCCAGCAGCTTGGGAAGAGTAGCGGGAGAGAGTGAGCAGTTCTTC	CASSLGRVAGESEQFF
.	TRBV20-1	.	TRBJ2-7	TGCAGTGCTAGATGTACCGGCGGGGGCTCCTACGAACAGTACTTC	CSARCTGGGSYEQYF
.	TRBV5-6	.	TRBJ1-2	TGTGCCAGCAGCCTTAGGGACAAAATACTCTATGGCTACACCTTC	CASSLRDKILYGYTF
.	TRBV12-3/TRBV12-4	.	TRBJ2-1	TGTGCCAGCAGCTTAGGTGGGGACAATAAGCAGTTCTTC	CASSLGGDNKQFF
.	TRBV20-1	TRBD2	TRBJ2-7	TGCAGTGCTAGCCGCGACGGGGAGGGGAGACAGTACTTC	CSASRDGEGRQYF
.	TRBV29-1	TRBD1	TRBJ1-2	TGCAGCGTTGATGTAGGACAGGCCCTCGGTGGCTACACCTTC	CSVDVGQALGGYTF
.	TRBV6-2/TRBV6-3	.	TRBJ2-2	TGTGCCAGCAGTTATTCCGACACCGGGAACCTGTTTTTT	CASSYSDTGNLFF
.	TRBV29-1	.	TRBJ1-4	TGCAGCGTTGAATCAGGAGCGGGTGAAAAAGTGTTTTTT	CSVESGAGEKVFF
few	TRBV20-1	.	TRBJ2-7	TGCAGTGCAGAAGACAGATCCGTCTCCTACAAGCAGTACTTC	CSAEDRSVSYKQYF
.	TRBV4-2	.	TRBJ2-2	TGTGCCAGCAGGCAAGATGGCTCCGGGGAGCTGTTTTTT	CASRQDGSGELFF
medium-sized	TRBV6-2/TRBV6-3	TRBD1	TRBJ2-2	TGTGCCAGCACCAAGACAGGGGGAAACACCGGGGAGCTGTTTTTT	CASTKTGGNTGELFF
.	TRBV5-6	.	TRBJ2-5	TGTCCCAGCAGCTTGGGACACCAAGAGACCCAGTACTTC	CPSSLGHQETQYF
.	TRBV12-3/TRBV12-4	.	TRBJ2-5	TGTGCCAGTAGCCGCCCCGGAACCCAAGAGACCCAGTACTTC	CASSRPGTQETQYF
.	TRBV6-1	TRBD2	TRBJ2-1	TGTGCCAACACGGGGGGGGGGAGGGACTACAATGAGCAGCTCTTC	CANTGGGRDYNEQLF
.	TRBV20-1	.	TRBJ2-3	TGCAGTGCTAGAATCGGGACAACAGATACGCTGTATTTT	CSARIGTTDTLYF
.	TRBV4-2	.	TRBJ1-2	TGTGTCAGCAGCCAGGGGAGAGCCGTCAGCGGTGGCTACATCTTC	CVSSQGRAVSGGYIF
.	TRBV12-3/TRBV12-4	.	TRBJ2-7	TGTGCCAGCAGTACCGGAGCGAGAGGCCTACCATACGAGCAGTACTTC	CASSTGARGLPYEQYF
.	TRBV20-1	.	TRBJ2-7	TGCAGTGTTACTAGGTTTGGTCTCGGCGAGGGGTACTTC	CSVTRFGLGEGYF
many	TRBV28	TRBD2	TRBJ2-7	TGTGCCAGCAGTTTAAAGTGGTTCAGCGGGAGGAACGAGCAGTACTTC	CASSLKWFSGRNEQYF
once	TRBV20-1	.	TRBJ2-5	TGCAGTGCTCAAGGCAGGAGGTACCGAGAGACCCAGTACTTC	CSAQGRRYRETQYF
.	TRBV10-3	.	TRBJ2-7	TGTGCCACCAGTGACTTAGCGGAGGGAACCTTCGAGCAGTACTTC	CATSDLAEGTFEQYF
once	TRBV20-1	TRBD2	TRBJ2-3	TGCAGTCATGTTAGCGGGAGGGCCTCATATACGCAGTATTTT	CSHVSGRASYTQYF
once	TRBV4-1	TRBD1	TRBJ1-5	TGCGCCAGCAGCCAAGGCGACAGGGACCGTCACCCCCAGCATTTT	CASSQGDRDRHPQHF
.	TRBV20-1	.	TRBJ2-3	TGCAGTGAGGTCCGGTGGGCCTTAGATACGCAGTATTTT	CSEVRWALDTQYF
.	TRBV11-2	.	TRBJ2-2	TGTGCCCGCAGTTCCTTGTACAGGGAGCTGTTTTTT	CARSSLYRELFF
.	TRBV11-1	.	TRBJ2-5	TGTGCCAGCAGCCCGGAACTAACGGTTGAAGAGACCCTGTACTTC	CASSPELTVEETLYF
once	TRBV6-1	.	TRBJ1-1	TGTGCCACCAGGGATTGCACCGAAGCTTTCTTT	CATRDCTEAFF
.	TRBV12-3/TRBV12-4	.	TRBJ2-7	TGTGCCAGCAGTCACGTCCAGGGTCAGGGTTACGAGCAGTACTTC	CASSHVQGQGYEQYF
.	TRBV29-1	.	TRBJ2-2	TGTAGCGTTCTTCTCCTGGCTGGAGGGGTCGGGGAGCTGTTTTTT	CSVLLLAGGVGELFF
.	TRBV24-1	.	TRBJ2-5	TGTGCCACCAGTGACAGGGAGACACAGTACTTC	CATSDRETQYF
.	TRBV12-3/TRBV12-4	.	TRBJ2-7	TGTGCAAGCAGTTTTTCGCCAGGTCTGGTGGAGCAGTACTTC	CASSFSPGLVEQYF
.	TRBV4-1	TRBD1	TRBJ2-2	TGCGCCAGCAGCCCCTGGACAGGAACGAACACCGGGAAGTTGTTTTTT	CASSPWTGTNTGKLFF
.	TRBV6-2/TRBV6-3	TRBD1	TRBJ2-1	TGCGCCAGCAGAACCGGGACAGGGGTTTTCGGTGAGCAGTTCTTC	CASRTGTGVFGEQFF
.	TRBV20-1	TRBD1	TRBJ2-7	TGCAGTGCTAGGTGGGACAGAGACTATGAGCAGTACTTC	CSARWDRDYEQYF
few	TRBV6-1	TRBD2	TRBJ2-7	TGTGCCAGCTCCTGGGACTACTACGAGCAGTATTTC	CASSWDYYEQYF
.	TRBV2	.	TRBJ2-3	TGTGCCAGCAGTGATTGGGATACGCAGTATTTT	CASSDWDTQYF
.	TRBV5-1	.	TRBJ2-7	TGCGCCAGCAGGGCAGACGTATCCCACGAGCAGTACTTC	CASRADVSHEQYF
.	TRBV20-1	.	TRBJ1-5	TGCAGTACTAGAGAACATAGCAATCAGTCCCAGCATTTT	CSTREHSNQSQHF
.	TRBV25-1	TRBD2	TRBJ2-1	TGTGCCAGCAGTGTTTCGACTAGCGGAGCATACAATGAGCAGTTCTTC	CASSVSTSGAYNEQFF